This T cell receptor (beta chain) derives from a study of response to subunit inactivated influenza vaccine (dated by TCRdb to 2016 to 2018). Describing the broader study: The study used deep quantitative T cell receptor repertoire profiling to track responses to a trivalent subunit inactivated influenza vaccine.

Details on this clonotype: Its specific antigen is unknown. Base quality data are lacking; no much larger clone is found one base away.

CDR1 and CDR2 are drawn from the germline V gene: MGHRA, YSYEKL. There are 15 amino acids in the CDR3, from cysteine to phenylalanine inclusive. Just the 45-base CDR3 DNA is kept, in frame starting at base 1. Trimmed from V: 4 bases; trimmed from J: 3 bases; junction bases lacking a gene match: 7. General findings and caveats noted by the study authors: The authors suggested that each seasonal influenza vaccination may recruit only a limited number of new T cells.

Library generation was performed with RT-PCR. TCRdb lists the instrument as Illumina HiSeq 2500. TCRdb reworked the public reads: Q25 trimming with fastp, MiXCR clone assembly, productive beta chains retained. Every distinct CDR3 protein forms one entry, paired with its most common genes and DNA. In this sample the table shows 450,000 to 600,000 distinct CDR3 sequences, 7.6% of which occur a single time. The ten largest clones take up 10% to 15% of the sample. The sequence joins TRBV4-1 to TRBJ1-1, with 8 bases aligning to TRBD1. The clonotype was recovered from a man aged 50-75 years who received an inactivated influenza vaccine. Donor details come from another sample of the same person, matched by shared clones. The sample consisted of PBMCs from blood, taken 23 months after vaccination. The DNA sequence follows: TGCGCCAGCAGCCCTCAGGGGGCCCAGGACACTGAAGCTTTCTTT. Its translation is CASSPQGAQDTEAFF.